This T cell receptor (beta chain) was found in a study of blood T cell repertoires in COVID-19. Looking at the study overall: Researchers got acute and convalescent COVID-19 samples from the United States, Italy and Spain. From T cells, B-cell-depleted T cells, or PBMCs came the material, which was cDNA or gDNA.

This CDR3 is built from 14 residues. Trimming took 4 bases from V and 2 from J; bases not matched to a gene: 5. Germline CDR1 and CDR2: SEHNR and FQNEAQ (reference sequence). Profiling relied on immunoSEQ multiplex PCR, and the TCRdb table lists in-frame clones only, not all of them. The table has tens of thousands of clones, about 80% seen once. The chain couples TRBV7-9 to TRBJ2-7, with 7 nucleotides matching TRBD1. This TCR came from a human donor in a cohort sampled during active COVID-19. Sequenced sample: peripheral blood. The CDR3 here is CASSSSGQPYEQYF. The CDR3 DNA reads TGTGCCAGCAGCTCTTCGGGACAGCCCTACGAGCAGTACTTC. The whole variable domain, filled in from reference TRBV7-9 and TRBJ2-7, reads DTGVSQNPRHKITKRGQNVTFRCDPISEHNRLYWYRQTLGQGPEFLTYFQNEAQLEKSRLLSDRFSAERPKGSFSTLEIQRTEQGDSAMYLCASSSSGQPYEQYFGPGTRLTVT.